The 28 T cell receptor beta chains given below trace back to one sample, sequenced in a study of graft-versus-host responses after intestinal transplantation. Profiling relied on immunoSEQ multiplex PCR, and the TCRdb table lists in-frame clones only, not all of them. The sample lists about 35,000 clones; 90% to 95% were seen once. The sequences come from PBMCs, collected 16 days after intestinal transplant. The receptor set was obtained from a human patient who received an intestinal transplant, so some T cells may come from the graft donor.

In regard to this clone: The junction departs from germline at one end; a sequencing error may be responsible. The genes are TRBV11-2 and TRBJ2-1; D gene unclear. The CDR3 is 13 residues long. Germline-derived CDR1 and CDR2 are SGHAT and FQNNGV. CDR3 bases: TGTGCCAGCAGCTCCAGCTCCTACAATGAGCGGTTCTTC. Protein product: CASSSSSYNERFF.

V usage is TRBV9 and J usage is TRBJ2-7, with D possibly matching TRBD1 (7 bases). V shed 3 bases and J shed 3 bases, with 13 bases lying between them. The CDR3 consists of 14 residues. CDR1 is SGDLS, CDR2 YYNGEE, per germline. The CDR3 nucleotides read TGTGCCAGCAGCGAACAGGGGCGGGGCTACGAGCAGTACTTC. Translating it yields CASSEQGRGYEQYF.

This clone was detected only once. V is TRBV18 and J is TRBJ2-7, with 8 bases identical to TRBD1. Germline V CDR1 and CDR2: KGHSH, LQKENI. Losses at the gene ends were 5 bases for V and 5 bases for J; bases not matched to a gene: 11. This CDR3 has 15 amino acids. Written as DNA, the CDR3 is TGTGCCAGCTCAGCGACAGGGGCCACGGGAGACGAGCAGTACTTC. Its translation: CASSATGATGDEQYF.

J is TRBJ2-7 and V is TRBV28; maybe TRBD1 (5 bases). This CDR3 has 12 amino acids. With 3 bases removed from V and 12 bases from J, the gap between germline ends came to 15 bases. Germline lookup yields CDR1 MDHEN and CDR2 SYDVKM. In nucleotides, the CDR3 is TGTGCCAGCAGTTTGGGGCCCTTGACAGCGTACTTC. Residues: CASSLGPLTAYF.

The chain uses TRBV28 and TRBJ2-7, with D perhaps assigned TRBD1 or TRBD2 (6 bases each). V lost 6 bases and J lost 3, with 18 bases in between. Germline CDR1 MDHEN, CDR2 SYDVKM. The CDR3 spans 15 residues. Here the CDR3 DNA reads TGTGCCAGCAGCCCTAGGGGGGACGTATACTACGAGCAGTACTTC. This encodes CASSPRGDVYYEQYF.

The chain links TRBV4-3 to TRBJ2-7, with unresolved D. Trimming cost V 1 base and J 4 bases, with 14 bases left between them. This CDR3 is 15 amino acids long. Germline assignment: CDR1 LGHNA and CDR2 YSLEER. CDR3 sequence: CASSQASDVTYEQYF. Here the CDR3 DNA reads TGCGCCAGCAGCCAAGCCAGTGATGTGACTTACGAGCAGTACTTC.

V and J are TRBV9 and TRBJ2-1, with unresolved D. There are 12 residues in the CDR3. V was cut by 3 bases and J by 8 bases, with 9 bases left in between. CDR1 and CDR2 (germline): SGDLS, YYNGEE. CDR3 nucleotides: TGTGCCAGCAGCGATTGGAGATATGAGCAGTTCTTC. It yields the protein CASSDWRYEQFF.

The V and J genes are TRBV5-4 and TRBJ2-1, with D uncertain. V was shortened by 1 base and J by 4 bases, with 3 bases between the two germline ends. Germline V gene data show CDR1 as SGHNT and CDR2 as YYREEE (reference sequence). The length of the CDR3 is 12 residues. The CDR3 nucleotides are TGTGCCAGCAGCTTGAGTTACAATGAGCAGTTCTTC. As protein: CASSLSYNEQFF. The full variable domain, completed using reference TRBV5-4 and TRBJ2-1, is ETGVTQSPTHLIKTRGQQVTLRCSSQSGHNTVSWYQQALGQGPQFIFQYYREEENGRGNFPPRFSGLQFPNYSSELNVNALELDDSALYLCASSLSYNEQFFGPGTRLTVL.

The chain joins TRBV6-1 to TRBJ2-1; D is unclear. CDR3 length: 14 amino acids. Germline CDR1 is MNHNS and CDR2 is SASEGT. V shed 4 bases and J shed 8 bases, with 15 bases lying between them. This chain's CDR3 is CASSVVAGYDEQFF. DNA of the CDR3: TGTGCCAGCAGTGTGGTAGCCGGGTACGATGAGCAGTTCTTC.

This clone is a singleton in its sample. The V and J genes are TRBV28 and TRBJ1-5; possible D gene TRBD1, 5 bases. V was pared by 4 bases and J by 4 bases, with 5 bases between. This CDR3 has 12 residues. CDR1 MDHEN and CDR2 SYDVKM come from the germline V gene. The CDR3 coding sequence is TGTGCCAGCAGTTCAGGGAATCAGCCCCAGCATTTT. Its translation is CASSSGNQPQHF.

This sequence joins TRBV28 and TRBJ1-2; 7 positions agree with TRBD1. The CDR3 contains 14 residues. Unmatched junction bases numbered 9, after V lost 5 bases and J lost 6 bases. Germline assignment: CDR1 MDHEN and CDR2 SYDVKM. CDR3 sequence (DNA): TGTGCCAGCAGTATCAGACAGGGAGAAGATGGCTACACCTTC. Encoded protein: CASSIRQGEDGYTF.

This chain connects TRBV6-5 to TRBJ2-5; tentatively, D is TRBD1 or TRBD2 (5 bases each). The last part of the DNA fits TRBJ2-7 better; the J call may be wrong. Germline V gene lookup returns CDR1 MNHEY and CDR2 SVGAGI. The CDR3 has 14 residues. CDR3 sequence reads: CASSYEGSSYEQYF. For the CDR3, the DNA is TGTGCCAGCAGTTATGAGGGGAGCTCCTACGAGCAGTACTTC.

This chain links TRBV30 with TRBJ2-5, with a weak D call TRBD2 (6 bases). This CDR3 spans 14 amino acids. With 0 bases removed from V and 5 bases from J, the gap between germline ends came to 13 bases. Germline values: CDR1 GTSNPN, CDR2 SVGIG (reference sequence). CDR3: CAWSVVGGAETQYF. The CDR3 DNA follows: TGTGCCTGGAGTGTAGTCGGGGGAGCGGAGACCCAGTACTTC.

V is TRBV7-6 and J is TRBJ2-1; D remains unclear. Trimming removed 5 bases from V and 4 bases from J, with 6 bases in between. The CDR3 totals 12 residues. Germline CDR1 SGHVS, CDR2 FNYEAQ. CDR3: CASSDGYNEQFF. The CDR3 nucleotides are TGTGCCAGCAGCGACGGTTACAATGAGCAGTTCTTC.

The CDR3 region has the DNA TGTGCCAGCAGCCTAGCGCAGGGCTCCTACGAGCAGTACTTC. Protein sequence: CASSLAQGSYEQYF. V gene TRBV27 combines with J gene TRBJ2-7; D might be TRBD2 (6 bases). Trimming removed 6 bases from V and 0 bases from J, with 12 bases in between. Germline V gene data show CDR1 as MNHEY and CDR2 as SMNVEV (reference sequence). The CDR3 length is 14 residues.

This clone was seen a single time. The chain couples TRBV5-1 to TRBJ2-7, with 7 bases identical to TRBD1. Germline V lookup: CDR1 SGHRS, CDR2 YFSETQ. The length of the CDR3 is 12 residues. V gave up 3 bases and J gave up 3 bases; unmatched junction bases: 0. Here the CDR3 DNA reads TGCGCCAGCAGCTCAGGGGGCTACGAGCAGTACTTC. The encoded protein is CASSSGGYEQYF.

The rearrangement joins TRBV13 to TRBJ1-3; D is possibly TRBD1 (5 bases). Germline CDR1 reads PRHDT; CDR2 reads FYEKMQ (reference sequence). With 4 bases removed from V and 3 bases from J, the gap between germline ends came to 10 bases. This CDR3 is built from 14 residues. For the CDR3, the DNA is TGTGCCAGCAGCTCAACCGACAGTGGAAACACCATATATTTT. Protein: CASSSTDSGNTIYF. The variable domain in full, completed from reference TRBV13 and TRBJ1-3, reads AAGVIQSPRHLIKEKRETATLKCYPIPRHDTVYWYQQGPGQDPQFLISFYEKMQSDKGSIPDRFSAQQFSDYHSELNMSSLELGDSALYFCASSSTDSGNTIYFGEGSWLTVV.

This clone showed up just a few times. This sequence joins TRBV5-1 and TRBJ2-2, with 8 nucleotides matching TRBD1. This CDR3 is 16 amino acids long. Per the germline V gene, CDR1 is SGHRS and CDR2 is YFSETQ. V lost 3 bases and J lost 7; bases outside the gene matches: 11. The CDR3 here is CASSSPGQAAVGELFF. CDR3 DNA: TGCGCCAGCAGCTCCCCGGGACAGGCGGCCGTCGGGGAGCTGTTTTTT.

As regards this clone: The identical CDR3 is also encoded by other nucleotide sequences in the sample. The V and J genes are TRBV28 and TRBJ2-7, with D uncertain. The ends were cut back, 2 bases at V and 2 bases at J, with 7 bases in the middle. CDR3 size: 13 residues. Germline-derived CDR1 and CDR2 are MDHEN and SYDVKM. For the CDR3, the DNA is TGTGCCAGCAGTTTAGGGCCGACCTACGAGCAGTACTTC. Residues: CASSLGPTYEQYF.

This clone is a singleton in its sample. The chain links TRBV2 to TRBJ2-2; D remains unclear. The CDR3 totals 12 residues. The V end was cut by 7 bases, the J end by 3 bases, with 6 bases between. CDR1 is SNHLY and CDR2 is FYNNEI in the germline V gene. The CDR3 reads CASIKDTGELFF. CDR3 nucleotides: TGTGCCAGCATCAAAGACACCGGGGAGCTGTTTTTT.

The V and J genes are TRBV5-1 and TRBJ1-2; D call uncertain. Germline values: CDR1 SGHRS, CDR2 YFSETQ. CDR3 length equals 16 residues. The V end was cut by 1 base, the J end by 4 bases, with 17 bases between. The CDR3: CASSLNQPGSVYGYTF. CDR3 nucleotide sequence: TGCGCCAGCAGCTTGAACCAGCCCGGGTCTGTCTATGGCTACACCTTC.

The J gene is TRBJ2-1, the V gene TRBV4-1; 7 nucleotides line up with TRBD2. The CDR3 has 15 residues. J was trimmed by 10 bases and V by 0 bases; bases with no gene match: 9. Per the germline V gene, CDR1 is MGHRA and CDR2 is YSYEKL. Here the CDR3 DNA reads TGCGCCAGCAGCCAAGAACCTAGCGGAAGACCCGAGCAGTTCTTC. This codes for CASSQEPSGRPEQFF.

This clone was recorded only once. This sequence joins TRBV5-4 and TRBJ2-5; D is possibly TRBD1 (5 bases). The J call may be incorrect, as the DNA end agrees better with TRBJ2-7. The CDR3 has 15 residues. Germline V CDR1 and CDR2: SGHNT, YYREEE (reference sequence). The CDR3: CASSLDSGFSYEQYF. In DNA form, the CDR3 reads TGTGCCAGCAGCTTGGACTCAGGGTTCTCCTACGAGCAGTACTTC.

The chain is built from TRBV7-9 and TRBJ1-2, with TRBD1 matching 10 bases. The CDR3 runs 15 residues. Germline CDR1 is SEHNR and CDR2 is FQNEAQ (reference sequence). Unmatched junction bases numbered 6, after V lost 0 bases and J lost 8 bases. The CDR3 nucleotides are TGTGCCAGCAGCTTAGCTTCGGGACAGGGGTACGGCTACACCTTC. Translation: CASSLASGQGYGYTF.

The J gene is TRBJ2-7, the V gene TRBV19, with 8 bases that match TRBD2. CDR1 and CDR2 (germline): LNHDA, SQIVND (reference sequence). The V segment lost 5 bases and the J segment 5 bases; nucleotides outside the gene matches: 8. The CDR3 is made up of 14 amino acids. DNA of the CDR3: TGTGCCAGTAGTCCCCGGACTAGCATCCACGAGCAGTACTTC. This sequence encodes CASSPRTSIHEQYF.

This clone has a handful of counts. This chain connects TRBV28 to TRBJ1-4; D might be TRBD1 (5 bases). The CDR3 has 16 residues. Between the trimmed V and J ends, which lost 5 bases and 7 bases, there was a span of 20 bases. In germline, CDR1 is MDHEN, CDR2 SYDVKM. CDR3 sequence reads: CASSPQPSGEGEKLFF. DNA of the CDR3: TGTGCCAGCAGTCCCCAACCGTCGGGGGAAGGTGAAAAACTGTTTTTT. Complete variable domain (other parts from reference TRBV28 and TRBJ1-4): DVKVTQSSRYLVKRTGEKVFLECVQDMDHENMFWYRQDPGLGLRLIYFSYDVKMKEKGDIPEGYSVSREKKERFSLILESASTNQTSMYLCASSPQPSGEGEKLFFGSGTQLSVL.

V is TRBV27 and J is TRBJ2-1, with no clear D. The CDR3 contains 13 residues. Trimming stripped 7 bases from V and 6 bases from J, with 13 bases between. CDR1 MNHEY and CDR2 SMNVEV come from the germline V gene (reference sequence). The CDR3 DNA sequence: TGTGCCAGCACTACTGGACCAGCCAATGAGCAGTTCTTC. Encoded protein: CASTTGPANEQFF.

The chain links TRBV11-2 to TRBJ2-7; D may match TRBD1 or TRBD2 (7 bases each). Deletions cut 1 base from V and 1 base from J, with 14 bases between. Germline V CDR1 and CDR2: SGHAT, FQNNGV. The CDR3 length is 16 residues. This CDR3 reads CASSLGDYRGSYEQYF. The CDR3 DNA reads TGTGCCAGCAGCTTAGGGGACTACAGGGGTTCCTACGAGCAGTACTTC.